The entry below describes one T cell receptor (beta chain). Antigen: not known. This sample stems from a study of OX40 agonist ivuxolimab in advanced cancers. Study-wide results and limits: Among T cells, CD8+ cells averaged more expanded clones than CD4+ cells.

V was clipped by 0 bases and J by 3 bases, with 3 bases between them. CDR1 MNHEY and CDR2 SVGAGI come from the germline V gene. The length of the CDR3 is 13 residues. Generated by immunoSEQ multiplex PCR, the TCRdb table keeps only in-frame clones and is missing some. This table has around 86,000 clones, approximately 80% appearing once. This chain connects TRBV6-5 to TRBJ1-5; D not certain. The sequenced sample was CD4+ or CD8+ T cells sorted from blood, obtained in a trial of the OX40 agonist ivuxolimab. This clonotype originated in an adult with an advanced solid tumor such as melanoma, head and neck, liver or kidney cancer. The CDR3 DNA reads as TGTGCCAGCAGTTACTCGGTCAATCAGCCCCAGCATTTT. Protein: CASSYSVNQPQHF.